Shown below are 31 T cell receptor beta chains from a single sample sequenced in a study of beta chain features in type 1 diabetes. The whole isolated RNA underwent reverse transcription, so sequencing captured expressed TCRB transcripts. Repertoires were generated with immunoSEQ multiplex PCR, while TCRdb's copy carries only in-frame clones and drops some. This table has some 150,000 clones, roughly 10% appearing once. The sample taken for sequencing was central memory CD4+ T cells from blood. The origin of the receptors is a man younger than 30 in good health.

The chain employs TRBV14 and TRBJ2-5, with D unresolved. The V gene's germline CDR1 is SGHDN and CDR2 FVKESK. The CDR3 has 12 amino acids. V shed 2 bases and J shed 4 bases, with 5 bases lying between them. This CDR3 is CASSQLSETQYF. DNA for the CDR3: TGTGCCAGCAGCCAACTCTCAGAGACCCAGTACTTC.

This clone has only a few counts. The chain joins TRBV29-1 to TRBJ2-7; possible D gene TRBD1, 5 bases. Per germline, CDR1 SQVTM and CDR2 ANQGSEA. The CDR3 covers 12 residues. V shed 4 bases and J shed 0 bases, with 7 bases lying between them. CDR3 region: CSVGQGSYEQYF. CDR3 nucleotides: TGCAGCGTTGGGCAGGGCTCCTACGAGCAGTACTTC.

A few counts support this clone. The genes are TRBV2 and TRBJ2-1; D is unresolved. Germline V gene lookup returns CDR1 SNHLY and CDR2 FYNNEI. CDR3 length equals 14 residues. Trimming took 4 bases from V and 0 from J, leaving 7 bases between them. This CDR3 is CASSVDVSYNEQFF. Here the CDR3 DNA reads TGTGCCAGCAGTGTGGACGTCTCCTACAATGAGCAGTTCTTC. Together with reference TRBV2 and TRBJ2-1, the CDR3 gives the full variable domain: EPEVTQTPSHQVTQMGQEVILRCVPISNHLYFYWYRQILGQKVEFLVSFYNNEISEKSEIFDDQFSVERPDGSNFTLKIRSTKLEDSAMYFCASSVDVSYNEQFFGPGTRLTVL.

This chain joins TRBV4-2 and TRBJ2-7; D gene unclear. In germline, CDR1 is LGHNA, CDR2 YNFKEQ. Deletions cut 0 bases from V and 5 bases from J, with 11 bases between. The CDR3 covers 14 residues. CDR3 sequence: CASSQDRLSHEQYF. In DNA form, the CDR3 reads TGTGCCAGCAGCCAAGATCGGCTATCCCACGAGCAGTACTTC.

CDR3 in DNA: TGTGCCAGCAGTCGCCGTGACGGGACCATTCAGTACTTC. This gives the protein CASSRRDGTIQYF. The rearrangement links TRBV5-6 to TRBJ2-4; possibly TRBD1 or TRBD2 for D (5 bases each). Trimming pared 5 bases from V and 9 bases from J, leaving 15 bases between. The CDR3 loop spans 13 amino acids. Germline V gene lookup returns CDR1 SGHDT and CDR2 YYEEEE. The full variable domain, in which reference TRBV5-6 and TRBJ2-4 provide the parts outside the CDR3, is DAGVTQSPTHLIKTRGQQVTLRCSPKSGHDTVSWYQQALGQGPQFIFQYYEEEERQRGNFPDRFSGHQFPNYSSELNVNALLLGDSALYLCASSRRDGTIQYFGAGTRLSVL.

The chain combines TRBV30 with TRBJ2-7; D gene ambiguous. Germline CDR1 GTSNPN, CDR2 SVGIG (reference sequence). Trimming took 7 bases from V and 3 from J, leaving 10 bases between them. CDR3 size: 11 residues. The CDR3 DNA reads TGTGCCTTAGGACGGTACTACGAGCAGTACTTC. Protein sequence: CALGRYYEQYF.

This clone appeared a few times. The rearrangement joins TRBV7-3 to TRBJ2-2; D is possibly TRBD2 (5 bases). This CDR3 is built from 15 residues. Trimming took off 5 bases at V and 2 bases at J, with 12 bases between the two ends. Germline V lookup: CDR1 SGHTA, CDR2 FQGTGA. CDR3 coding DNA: TGTGCCAGCAGCCTCTCGGCGGGTAACACCGGGGAGCTGTTTTTT. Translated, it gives CASSLSAGNTGELFF.

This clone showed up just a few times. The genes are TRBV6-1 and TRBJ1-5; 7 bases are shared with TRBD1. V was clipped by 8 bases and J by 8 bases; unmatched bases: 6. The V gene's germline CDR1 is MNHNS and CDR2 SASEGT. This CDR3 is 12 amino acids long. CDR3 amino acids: CASRQGYKPQHF. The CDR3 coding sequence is TGTGCCAGCCGACAGGGCTATAAGCCCCAGCATTTT.

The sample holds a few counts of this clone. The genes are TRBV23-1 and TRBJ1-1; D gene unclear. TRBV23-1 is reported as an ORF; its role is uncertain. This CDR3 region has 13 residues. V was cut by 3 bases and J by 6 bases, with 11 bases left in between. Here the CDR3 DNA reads TGCGCCAGCAGTCACCCCAAATTTCCTGAAGCTTTCTTT. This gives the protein CASSHPKFPEAFF.

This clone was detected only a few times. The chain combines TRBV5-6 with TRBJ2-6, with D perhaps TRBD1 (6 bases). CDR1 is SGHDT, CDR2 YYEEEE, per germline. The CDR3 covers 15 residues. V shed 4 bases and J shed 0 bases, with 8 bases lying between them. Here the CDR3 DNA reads TGTGCCAGCAGCGCACAGGGCTCTGGGGCCAACGTCCTGACTTTC. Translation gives CASSAQGSGANVLTF.

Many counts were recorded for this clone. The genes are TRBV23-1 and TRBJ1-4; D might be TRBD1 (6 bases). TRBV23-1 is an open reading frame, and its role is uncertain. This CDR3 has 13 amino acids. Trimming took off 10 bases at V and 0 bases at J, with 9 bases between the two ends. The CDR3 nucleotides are TGCGCCACTCGACAGGCAACTAATGAAAAACTGTTTTTT. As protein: CATRQATNEKLFF.

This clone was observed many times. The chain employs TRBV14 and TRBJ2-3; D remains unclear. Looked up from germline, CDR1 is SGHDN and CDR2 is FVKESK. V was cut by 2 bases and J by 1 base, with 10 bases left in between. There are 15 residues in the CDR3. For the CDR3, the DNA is TGTGCCAGCAGCCAAATCGGACGCCGCACAGATACGCAGTATTTT. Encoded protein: CASSQIGRRTDTQYF.

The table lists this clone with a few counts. The CDR3 DNA reads as TGTGCCACGGCCCTGGACAGGGAGAATGAAAAACTGTTTTTT. Amino acid sequence: CATALDRENEKLFF. The chain couples TRBV19 to TRBJ1-4; 8 bases match TRBD1. This CDR3 region has 14 residues. Trimming at V came to 10 bases and at J to 5 bases, leaving 9 bases not matched to a gene. Germline CDR1 reads LNHDA; CDR2 reads SQIVND (reference sequence).

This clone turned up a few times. The CDR3 sequence: CSVGRGVGSYEQYF. For the CDR3, the DNA is TGCAGCGTGGGTCGGGGGGTAGGCTCCTACGAGCAGTACTTC. The chain is built from TRBV29-1 and TRBJ2-7, with TRBD2 matching over 7 bases. The J segment lost 0 bases and the V segment lost 6 bases, leaving 8 bases of the junction unmatched. The CDR3 covers 14 residues. Germline V CDR1 and CDR2: SQVTM, ANQGSEA.

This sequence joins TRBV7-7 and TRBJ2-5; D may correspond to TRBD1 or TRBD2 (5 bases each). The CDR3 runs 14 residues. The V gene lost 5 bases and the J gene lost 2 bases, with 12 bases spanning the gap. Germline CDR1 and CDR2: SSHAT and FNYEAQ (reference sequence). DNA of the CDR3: TGTGCCAGCAGCAGAGGGACGCATCAAGAGACCCAGTACTTC. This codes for CASSRGTHQETQYF.

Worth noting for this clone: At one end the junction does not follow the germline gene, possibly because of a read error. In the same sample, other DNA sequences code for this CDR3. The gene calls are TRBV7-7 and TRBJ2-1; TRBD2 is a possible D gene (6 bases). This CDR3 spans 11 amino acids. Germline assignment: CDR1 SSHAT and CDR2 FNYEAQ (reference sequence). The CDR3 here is CASSSGDEQFF. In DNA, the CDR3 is TGTGCTAGCAGCTCGGGGGATGAGCAGTTCTTC.

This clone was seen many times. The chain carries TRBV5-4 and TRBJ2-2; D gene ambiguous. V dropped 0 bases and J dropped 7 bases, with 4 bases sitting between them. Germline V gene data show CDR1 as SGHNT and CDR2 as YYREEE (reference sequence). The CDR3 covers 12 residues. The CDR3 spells CASSLAFGELFF. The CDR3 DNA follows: TGTGCCAGCAGCTTGGCTTTCGGGGAGCTGTTTTTT.

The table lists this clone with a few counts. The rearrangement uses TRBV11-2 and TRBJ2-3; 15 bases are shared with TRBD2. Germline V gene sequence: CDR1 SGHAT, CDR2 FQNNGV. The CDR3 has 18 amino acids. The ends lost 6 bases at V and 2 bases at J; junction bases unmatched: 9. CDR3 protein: CASRTGTSGGRATDTQYF. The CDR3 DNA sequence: TGTGCCAGCAGGACCGGGACTAGCGGGGGGAGGGCCACAGATACGCAGTATTTT.

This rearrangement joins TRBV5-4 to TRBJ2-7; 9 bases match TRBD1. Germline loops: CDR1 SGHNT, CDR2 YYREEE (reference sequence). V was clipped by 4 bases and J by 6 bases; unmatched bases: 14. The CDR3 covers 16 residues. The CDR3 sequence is CASSQALGTGTSEQYF. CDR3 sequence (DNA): TGTGCCAGCAGCCAAGCCTTGGGGACAGGGACCTCCGAGCAGTACTTC.

Here the CDR3 DNA reads TGTGCCAGCAGCCGCGGGCTTTTGGCGGGGGGTTTCCAAGAGACCCAGTACTTC. Protein: CASSRGLLAGGFQETQYF. The chain carries TRBV14 and TRBJ2-5, with 8 bases aligning to TRBD2. V was pared by 4 bases and J by 1 base, with 14 bases of the junction left unmatched. Germline CDR1 is SGHDN and CDR2 is FVKESK. This CDR3 region has 18 residues.

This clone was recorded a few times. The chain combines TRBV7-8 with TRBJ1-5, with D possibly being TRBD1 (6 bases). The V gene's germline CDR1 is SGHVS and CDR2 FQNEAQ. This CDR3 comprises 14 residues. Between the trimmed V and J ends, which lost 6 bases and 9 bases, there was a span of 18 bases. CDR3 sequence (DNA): TGTGCCAGCAGAAGCAGGGGAAATGGCAGGCCCCAGCATTTT. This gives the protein CASRSRGNGRPQHF.

CDR3 protein: CASSLATGAISPLHF. The CDR3 nucleotides are TGTGCCAGCAGCTTAGCAACAGGGGCTATTTCACCCCTCCACTTT. The chain recombines TRBV7-6 with TRBJ1-6; 7 nucleotides match TRBD1. CDR3 length equals 15 residues. CDR1 is SGHVS, CDR2 FNYEAQ, per germline. V dropped 0 bases and J dropped 9; count of bases not matched to a gene: 5.

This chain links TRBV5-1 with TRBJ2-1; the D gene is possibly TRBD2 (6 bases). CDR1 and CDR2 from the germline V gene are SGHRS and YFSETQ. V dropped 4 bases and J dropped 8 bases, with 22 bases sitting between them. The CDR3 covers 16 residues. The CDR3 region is CASSSGVSGSLHEQFF. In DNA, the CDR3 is TGCGCCAGCAGCAGTGGGGTTAGCGGTAGCCTCCATGAGCAGTTCTTC.

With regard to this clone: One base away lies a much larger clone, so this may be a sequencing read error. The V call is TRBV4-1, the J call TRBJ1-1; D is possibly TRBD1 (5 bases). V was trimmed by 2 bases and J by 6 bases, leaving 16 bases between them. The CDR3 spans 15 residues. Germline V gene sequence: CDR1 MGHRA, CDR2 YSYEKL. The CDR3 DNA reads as TGCGCCAGCAGCCAACTAGGACACAGAAAATCTGAAGCTTTCTTT. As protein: CASSQLGHRKSEAFF.

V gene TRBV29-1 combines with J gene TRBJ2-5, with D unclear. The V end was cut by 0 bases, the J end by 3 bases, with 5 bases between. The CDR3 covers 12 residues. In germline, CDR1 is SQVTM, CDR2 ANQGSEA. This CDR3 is CSVEDAKETQYF. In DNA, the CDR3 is TGCAGCGTTGAAGATGCGAAAGAGACCCAGTACTTC.

The CDR3 sequence: CATSRSTGTTRNNEQFF. CDR3 DNA: TGTGCCACCAGCAGATCAACCGGGACCACCCGTAACAATGAGCAGTTCTTC. The chain employs TRBV15 and TRBJ2-1; D is possibly TRBD1 or TRBD2 (5 bases each). The CDR3 is made up of 17 amino acids. V lost 2 bases and J 5 bases, leaving 19 bases between the germline ends. CDR1 LNHNV and CDR2 YYDKDF come from the germline V gene (reference sequence).

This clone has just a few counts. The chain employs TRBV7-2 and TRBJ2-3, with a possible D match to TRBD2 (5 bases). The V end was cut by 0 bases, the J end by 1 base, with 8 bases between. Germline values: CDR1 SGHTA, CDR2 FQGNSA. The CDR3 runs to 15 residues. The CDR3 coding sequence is TGTGCCAGCAGCTTAGCTCTCGGGGGCACAGATACGCAGTATTTT. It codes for CASSLALGGTDTQYF.

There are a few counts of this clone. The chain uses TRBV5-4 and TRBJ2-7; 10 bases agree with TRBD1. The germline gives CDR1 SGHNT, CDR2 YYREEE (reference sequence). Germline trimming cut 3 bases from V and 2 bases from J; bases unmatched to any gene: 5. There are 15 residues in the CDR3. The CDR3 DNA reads TGTGCCAGCAGCTCTCCGGGACAGGGGACCTACGAGCAGTACTTC. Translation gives CASSSPGQGTYEQYF. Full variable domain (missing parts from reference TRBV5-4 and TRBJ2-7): ETGVTQSPTHLIKTRGQQVTLRCSSQSGHNTVSWYQQALGQGPQFIFQYYREEENGRGNFPPRFSGLQFPNYSSELNVNALELDDSALYLCASSSPGQGTYEQYFGPGTRLTVT.

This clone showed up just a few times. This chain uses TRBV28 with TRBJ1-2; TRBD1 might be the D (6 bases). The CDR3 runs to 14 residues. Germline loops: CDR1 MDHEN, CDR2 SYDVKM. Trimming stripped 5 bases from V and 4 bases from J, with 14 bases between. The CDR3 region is CASSVTRGTYGYTF. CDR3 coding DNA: TGTGCCAGCAGTGTTACCAGGGGCACCTATGGCTACACCTTC.

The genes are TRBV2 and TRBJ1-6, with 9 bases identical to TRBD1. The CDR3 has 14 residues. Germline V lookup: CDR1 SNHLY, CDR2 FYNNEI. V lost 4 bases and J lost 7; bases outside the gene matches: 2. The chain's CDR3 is CASSGTGANSPLHF. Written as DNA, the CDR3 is TGTGCCAGCAGTGGGACAGGGGCGAATTCACCCCTCCACTTT.

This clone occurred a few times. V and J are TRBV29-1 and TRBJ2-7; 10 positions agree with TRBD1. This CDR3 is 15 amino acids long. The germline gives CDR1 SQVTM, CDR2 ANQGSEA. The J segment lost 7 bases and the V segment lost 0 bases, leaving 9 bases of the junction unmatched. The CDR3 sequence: CSVEDRRQGAIEQYF. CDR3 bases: TGCAGCGTTGAAGATCGGAGACAGGGGGCGATTGAGCAGTACTTC.